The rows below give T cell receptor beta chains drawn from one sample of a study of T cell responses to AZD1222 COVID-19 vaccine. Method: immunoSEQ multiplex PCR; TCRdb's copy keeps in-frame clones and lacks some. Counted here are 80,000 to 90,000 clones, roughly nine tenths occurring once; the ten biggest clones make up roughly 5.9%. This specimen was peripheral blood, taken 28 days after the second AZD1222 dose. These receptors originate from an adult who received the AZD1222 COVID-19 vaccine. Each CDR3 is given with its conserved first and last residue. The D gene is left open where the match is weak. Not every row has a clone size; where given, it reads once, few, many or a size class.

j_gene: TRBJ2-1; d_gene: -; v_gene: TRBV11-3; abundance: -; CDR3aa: CASSTGKAVNNEQFF; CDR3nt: TGTGCCAGCAGCACGGGGAAAGCGGTTAACAATGAGCAGTTCTTC
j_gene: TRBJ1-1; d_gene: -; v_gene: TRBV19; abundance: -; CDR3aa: CASRPHLSDTEAFF; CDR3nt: TGTGCCAGTAGACCCCACTTGTCAGACACTGAAGCTTTCTTT
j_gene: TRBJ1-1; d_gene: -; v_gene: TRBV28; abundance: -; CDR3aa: CASSLSVNTEAFF; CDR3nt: TGTGCCAGCAGTTTATCGGTGAACACTGAAGCTTTCTTT
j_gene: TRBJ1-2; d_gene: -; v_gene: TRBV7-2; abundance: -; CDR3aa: CASSPARAANYGYTF; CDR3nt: TGTGCCAGCAGCCCCGCGCGGGCGGCTAACTATGGCTACACCTTC
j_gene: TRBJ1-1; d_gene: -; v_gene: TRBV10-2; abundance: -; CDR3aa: CASSAQGWMNTEAFF; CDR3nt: TGCGCCAGCAGTGCACAGGGTTGGATGAACACTGAAGCTTTCTTT
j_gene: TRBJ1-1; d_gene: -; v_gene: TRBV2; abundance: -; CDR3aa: CASSEGSKRGTEAFF; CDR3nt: TGTGCCAGCAGTGAAGGGTCCAAGAGGGGCACTGAAGCTTTCTTT
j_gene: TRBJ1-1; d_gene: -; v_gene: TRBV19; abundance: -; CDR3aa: CASSGSRVADTEAFF; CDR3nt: TGTGCCAGTAGTGGATCCCGGGTGGCGGACACTGAAGCTTTCTTT
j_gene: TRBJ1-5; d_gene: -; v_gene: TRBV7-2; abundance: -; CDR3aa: CASSLAGSGSYGNQPQHF; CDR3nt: TGTGCCAGCAGCTTAGCTGGGTCAGGGAGCTATGGCAATCAGCCCCAGCATTTT
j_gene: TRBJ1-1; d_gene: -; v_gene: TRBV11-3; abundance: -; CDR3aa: CASSLDGQQNTEAFF; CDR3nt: TGTGCCAGCAGCTTAGATGGGCAACAGAACACTGAAGCTTTCTTT
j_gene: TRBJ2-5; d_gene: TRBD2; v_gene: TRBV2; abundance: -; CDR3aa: CATTPSGGDQETQYF; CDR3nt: TGTGCCACAACTCCTAGCGGGGGGGATCAAGAGACCCAGTACTTC
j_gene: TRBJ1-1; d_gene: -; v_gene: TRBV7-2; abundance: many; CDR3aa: CASSPVTGRGVGAFF; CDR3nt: TGTGCCAGCAGCCCAGTCACAGGGAGAGGGGTTGGAGCTTTCTTT
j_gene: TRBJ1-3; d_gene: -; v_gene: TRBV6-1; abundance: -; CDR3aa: CASSLSGPGGNTIYF; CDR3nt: TGTGCCAGCAGCCTGTCAGGGCCAGGGGGAAACACCATATATTTT
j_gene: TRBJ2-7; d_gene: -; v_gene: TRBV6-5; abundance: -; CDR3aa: CASSYREGSYEQYF; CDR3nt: TGTGCCAGCAGTTACAGGGAAGGCTCCTACGAGCAGTACTTC
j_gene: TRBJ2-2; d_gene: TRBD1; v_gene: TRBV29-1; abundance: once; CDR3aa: CSGTTGTGAGELFF; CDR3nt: TGCAGCGGAACGACCGGGACAGGGGCCGGGGAGCTGTTTTTT
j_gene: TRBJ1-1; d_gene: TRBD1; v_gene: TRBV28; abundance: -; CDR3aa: CASSPGGHKNTEAFF; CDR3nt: TGTGCCAGCAGCCCAGGGGGACACAAGAACACTGAAGCTTTCTTT
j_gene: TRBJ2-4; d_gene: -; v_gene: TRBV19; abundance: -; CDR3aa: CASSIVGSSKHIQYF; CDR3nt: TGTGCCAGTAGTATAGTGGGCAGTAGTAAACACATTCAGTACTTC
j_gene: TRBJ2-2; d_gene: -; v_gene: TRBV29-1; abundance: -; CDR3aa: CSAGGGHTGELFF; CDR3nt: TGCAGCGCTGGGGGGGGCCACACCGGGGAGCTGTTTTTT
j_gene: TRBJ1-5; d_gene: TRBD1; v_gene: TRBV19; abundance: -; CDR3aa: CAIQTGSNQPQHF; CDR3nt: TGTGCCATTCAGACAGGGAGCAATCAGCCCCAGCATTTT
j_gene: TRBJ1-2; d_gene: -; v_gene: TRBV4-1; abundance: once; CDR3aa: CASSQDGASYGYTF; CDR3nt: TGCGCCAGCAGCCAAGACGGGGCGAGCTATGGCTACACCTTC
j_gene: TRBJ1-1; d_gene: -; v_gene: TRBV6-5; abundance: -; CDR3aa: CASSYSSRNTEAFF; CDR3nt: TGTGCCAGCAGTTACTCGAGTAGGAACACTGAAGCTTTCTTT
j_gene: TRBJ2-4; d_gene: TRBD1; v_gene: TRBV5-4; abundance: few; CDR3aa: CASSSDRGHIQYF; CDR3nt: TGTGCCAGCAGCTCTGACAGGGGGCACATTCAGTACTTC
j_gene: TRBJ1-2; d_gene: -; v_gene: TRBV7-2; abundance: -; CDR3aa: CASSLAGGGGYTF; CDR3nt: TGTGCCAGCAGCTTAGCAGGGGGAGGCGGCTACACCTTC
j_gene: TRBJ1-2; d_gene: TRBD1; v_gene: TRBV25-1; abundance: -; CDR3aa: CASSEYGTDYGYTF; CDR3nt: TGTGCCAGCAGTGAATATGGGACAGACTATGGCTACACCTTC
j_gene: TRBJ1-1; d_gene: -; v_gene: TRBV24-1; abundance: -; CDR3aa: CATRHRQNTEAFF; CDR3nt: TGTGCCACCAGACACAGGCAGAACACTGAAGCTTTCTTT
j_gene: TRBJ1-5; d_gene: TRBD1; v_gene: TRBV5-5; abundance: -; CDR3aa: CASSLGDRVGSQPQHF; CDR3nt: TGTGCCAGCAGCTTGGGGGACAGGGTCGGGTCTCAGCCCCAGCATTTT
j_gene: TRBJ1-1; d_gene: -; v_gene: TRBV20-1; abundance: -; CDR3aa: CSASGPRQRGTEAFF; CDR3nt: TGCAGTGCTAGTGGCCCCCGACAGAGAGGCACTGAAGCTTTCTTT